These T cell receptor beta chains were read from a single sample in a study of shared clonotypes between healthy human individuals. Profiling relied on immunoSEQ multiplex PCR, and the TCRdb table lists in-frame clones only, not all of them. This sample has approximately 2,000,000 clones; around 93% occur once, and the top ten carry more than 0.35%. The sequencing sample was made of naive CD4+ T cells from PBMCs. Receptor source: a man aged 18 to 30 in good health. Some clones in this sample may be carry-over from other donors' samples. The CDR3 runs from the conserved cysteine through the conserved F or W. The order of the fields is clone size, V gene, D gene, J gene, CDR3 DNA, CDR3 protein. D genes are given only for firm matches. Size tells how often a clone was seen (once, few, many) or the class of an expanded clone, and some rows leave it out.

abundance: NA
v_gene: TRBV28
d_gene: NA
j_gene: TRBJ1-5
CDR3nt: TGTGCCAGCAGTTTAGTGAGTGGATATAGCAATCAGCCCCAGCATTTT
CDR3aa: CASSLVSGYSNQPQHF

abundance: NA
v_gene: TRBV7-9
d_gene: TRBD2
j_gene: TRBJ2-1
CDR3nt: TGTGCCAGCAGCTTGGGGACTAGCGGGATCTACAATGAGCAGTTCTTC
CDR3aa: CASSLGTSGIYNEQFF

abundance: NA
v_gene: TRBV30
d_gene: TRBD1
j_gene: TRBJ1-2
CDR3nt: TGTGCCTGGAGCCGGAGACAGGGGGGCTACACCTTC
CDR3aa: CAWSRRQGGYTF

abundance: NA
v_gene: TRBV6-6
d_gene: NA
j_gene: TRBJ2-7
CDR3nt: TGTGCCACCAACCCTGGGGGAGGCGTCATCTACGAGCAGTACTTC
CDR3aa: CATNPGGGVIYEQYF

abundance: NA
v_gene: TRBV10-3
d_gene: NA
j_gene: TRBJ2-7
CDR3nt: TGTGCCATCAGTGAAGTTTACGAGCAGTACTTC
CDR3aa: CAISEVYEQYF

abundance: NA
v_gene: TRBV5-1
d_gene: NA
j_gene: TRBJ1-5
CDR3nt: TGCGCCAGCAGCTTGGGGGACGGGGCCGGCCAGCCCCAGCATTTT
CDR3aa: CASSLGDGAGQPQHF

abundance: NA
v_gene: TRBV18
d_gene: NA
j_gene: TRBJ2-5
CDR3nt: TGTGCCAGCTCACCTCCGAATTTCGACTCGCTCGGAGAGACCCAGTACTTC
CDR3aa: CASSPPNFDSLGETQYF

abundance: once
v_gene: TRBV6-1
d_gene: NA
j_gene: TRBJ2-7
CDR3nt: TGTGCCAGCGGACTACTGCGGGGCTACGAGCAGTACTTC
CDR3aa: CASGLLRGYEQYF

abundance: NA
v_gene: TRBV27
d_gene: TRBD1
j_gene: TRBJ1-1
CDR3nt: TGTGCCAGCAGCCACCCGACAGGGGTGAACACTGAAGCTTTCTTT
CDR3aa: CASSHPTGVNTEAFF

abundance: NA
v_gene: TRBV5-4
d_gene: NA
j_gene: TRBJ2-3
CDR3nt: TGTGCCAGCAGCACCAAGTCGGCGGGCCTGAGCACAGATACGCAGTATTTT
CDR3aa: CASSTKSAGLSTDTQYF

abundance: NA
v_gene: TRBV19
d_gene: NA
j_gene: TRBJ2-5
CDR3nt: TGTGCCAGTAGTATGTTACTTCAAGAGACCCAGTACTTC
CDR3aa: CASSMLLQETQYF

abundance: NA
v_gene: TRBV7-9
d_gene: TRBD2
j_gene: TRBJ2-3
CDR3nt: TGTGCCAGCAGCCCTCTGTTGGCTAGCGGTAGCACAGATACGCAGTATTTT
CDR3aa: CASSPLLASGSTDTQYF

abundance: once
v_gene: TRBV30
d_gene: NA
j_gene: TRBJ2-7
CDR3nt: TGTGCCTGGAGTCGGGACGGCGAGCAGTACTTC
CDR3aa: CAWSRDGEQYF

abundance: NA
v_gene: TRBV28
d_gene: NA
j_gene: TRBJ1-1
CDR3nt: TGTGCCAGCAGAGCTGCGGGACTCCAGAACACTGAAGCTTTCTTT
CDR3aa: CASRAAGLQNTEAFF

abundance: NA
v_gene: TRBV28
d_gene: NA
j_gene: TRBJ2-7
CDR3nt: TGTGCCAGCAGTTTTCAGACGTTCTCCTACGAGCAGTACTTC
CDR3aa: CASSFQTFSYEQYF

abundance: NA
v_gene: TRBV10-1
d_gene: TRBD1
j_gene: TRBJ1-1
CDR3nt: TGCGCCAGCAGTGAGTCGACGCAGGGGGACACTGAAGCTTTCTTT
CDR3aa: CASSESTQGDTEAFF

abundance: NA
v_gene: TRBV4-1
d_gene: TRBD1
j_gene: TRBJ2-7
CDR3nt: TGCGCCAGCAGCCACCTGGGACAGGGTAACTACGAGCAGTACTTC
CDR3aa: CASSHLGQGNYEQYF

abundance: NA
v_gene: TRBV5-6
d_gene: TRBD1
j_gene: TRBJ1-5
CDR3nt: TGTGCCAGCAGCCTCCGGGACAGGGGGGATCAGCCCCAGCATTTT
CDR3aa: CASSLRDRGDQPQHF

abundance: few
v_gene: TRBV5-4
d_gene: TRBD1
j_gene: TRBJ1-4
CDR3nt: TGTGCCAGCAGCTCACAGGGGGCGCTTGAAAAACTGTTTTTT
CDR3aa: CASSSQGALEKLFF

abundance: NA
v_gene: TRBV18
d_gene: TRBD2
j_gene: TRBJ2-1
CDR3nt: TGTGCCAGCTCACCGGCTAGCGGCTACAATGAGCAGTTCTTC
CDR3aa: CASSPASGYNEQFF

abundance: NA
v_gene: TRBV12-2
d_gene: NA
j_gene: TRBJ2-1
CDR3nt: TGTGCAAGTCGCCAGACGAGCGGGTGGAGCTCCTACAATGAGCAGTTCTTC
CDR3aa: CASRQTSGWSSYNEQFF

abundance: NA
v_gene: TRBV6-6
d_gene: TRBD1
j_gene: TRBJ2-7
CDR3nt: TGTGCCAGCACCTACTCGGGACAGGGGTATAGCGAGCAGTACTTC
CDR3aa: CASTYSGQGYSEQYF

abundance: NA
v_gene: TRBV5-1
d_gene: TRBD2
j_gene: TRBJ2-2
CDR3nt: TGCGCCAGCAGCTTGACTAGCGGGAGTGTGGCCGGGGAGCTGTTTTTT
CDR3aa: CASSLTSGSVAGELFF

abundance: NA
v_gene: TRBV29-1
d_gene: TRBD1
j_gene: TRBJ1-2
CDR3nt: TGCAGCGTCCAGGACAGGGCCTATGGCTACACCTTC
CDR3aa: CSVQDRAYGYTF

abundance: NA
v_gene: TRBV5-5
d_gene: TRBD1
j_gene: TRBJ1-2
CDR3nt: TGTGCCAGCACCGAGCTTACCCCATCCGGGACAGTCATCTATGGCTACACCTTC
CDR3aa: CASTELTPSGTVIYGYTF

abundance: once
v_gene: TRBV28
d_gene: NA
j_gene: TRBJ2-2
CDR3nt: TGTGCCAGCAGTGTAGACACTAGGTTCGATACCGGGGAGCTGTTTTTT
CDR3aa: CASSVDTRFDTGELFF

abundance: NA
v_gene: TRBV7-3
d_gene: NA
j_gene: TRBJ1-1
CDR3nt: TGTGCCAGCAGCTCCTTAACTGGCAGAAGGACTGAAGCTTTCTTT
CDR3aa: CASSSLTGRRTEAFF

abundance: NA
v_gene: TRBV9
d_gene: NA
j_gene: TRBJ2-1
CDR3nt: TGTGCCAGCAGCGGGAGAATTGACCATGAGCAGTTCTTC
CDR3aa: CASSGRIDHEQFF

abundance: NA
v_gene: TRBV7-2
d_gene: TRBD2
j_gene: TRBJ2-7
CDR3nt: TGTGCCAGCAGCTTAGCGGGGGCTAGCGGGAGTTCCTACGAGCAGTACTTC
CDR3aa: CASSLAGASGSSYEQYF

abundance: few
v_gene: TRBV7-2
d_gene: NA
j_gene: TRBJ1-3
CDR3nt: TGTGCCAGCAGCCGCAACAGGGTAACCTCTGGAAACACCATATATTTT
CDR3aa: CASSRNRVTSGNTIYF

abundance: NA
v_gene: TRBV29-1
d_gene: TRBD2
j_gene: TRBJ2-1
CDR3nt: TGCAGCGTTGAAGATCCCGGCGGGAGCCCCTCGAATGAGCAGTTCTTC
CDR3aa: CSVEDPGGSPSNEQFF

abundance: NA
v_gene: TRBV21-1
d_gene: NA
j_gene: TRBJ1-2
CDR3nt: TGTGCCAGCTACCCCGGGGGGGACAGGTACCGTAAAGTTGGGGGCTATGGCTACACCTTC
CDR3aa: CASYPGGDRYRKVGGYGYTF

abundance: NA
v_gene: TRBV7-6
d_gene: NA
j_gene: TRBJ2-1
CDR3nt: TGTGCCAGCAGCTCGCGGGACAATGAGCAGTTCTTC
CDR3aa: CASSSRDNEQFF

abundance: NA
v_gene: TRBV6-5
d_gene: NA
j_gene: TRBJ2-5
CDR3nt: TGTGCCAGCAGTTCAGGGGCGGGGGAGACCCAGTACTTC
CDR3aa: CASSSGAGETQYF

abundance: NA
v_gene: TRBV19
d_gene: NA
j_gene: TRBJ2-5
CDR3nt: TGTGCCAGTAGCCTAGAGGGGCGGAGCGGAGAGACCCAGTACTTC
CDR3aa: CASSLEGRSGETQYF

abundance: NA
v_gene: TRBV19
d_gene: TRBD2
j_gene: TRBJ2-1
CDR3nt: TGTGCCAGTAGTATAAGGGAGGGCCCCAATGAGCAGTTCTTC
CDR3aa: CASSIREGPNEQFF

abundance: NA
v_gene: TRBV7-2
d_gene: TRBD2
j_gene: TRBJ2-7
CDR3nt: TGTGCCAGCAGCTGGAGGACTAGCGGGAGCTACGAGCAGTACTTC
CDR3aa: CASSWRTSGSYEQYF

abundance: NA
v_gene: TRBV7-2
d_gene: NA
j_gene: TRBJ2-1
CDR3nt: TGTGCCAGCAGCTTAGAATCGGGAGACTCTGAGCAGTTCTTC
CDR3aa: CASSLESGDSEQFF

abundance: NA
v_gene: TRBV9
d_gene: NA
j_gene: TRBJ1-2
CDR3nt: TGTGCCAGCAGCGTAGGTGGTGACTATGGCTACACCTTC
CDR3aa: CASSVGGDYGYTF

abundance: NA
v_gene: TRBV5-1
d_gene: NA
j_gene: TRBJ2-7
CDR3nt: TGCGCCAGCAGCTTGGCAGGGGAGATCGCCTACGAGCAGTACTTC
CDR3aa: CASSLAGEIAYEQYF

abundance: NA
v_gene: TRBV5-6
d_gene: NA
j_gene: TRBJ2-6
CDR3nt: TGTGCCAGCAGCTTTTACTCCTCTGGGGCCAACGTCCTGACTTTC
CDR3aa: CASSFYSSGANVLTF

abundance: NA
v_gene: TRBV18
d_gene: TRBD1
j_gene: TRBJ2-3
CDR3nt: TGTGCCAGCTCGGGGACAGGAGCTAGCACAGATACGCAGTATTTT
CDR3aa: CASSGTGASTDTQYF

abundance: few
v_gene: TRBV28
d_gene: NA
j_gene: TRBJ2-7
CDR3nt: TGTGCCAGCAGTTTATCCGAGTACGAGCAGTACTTC
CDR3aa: CASSLSEYEQYF

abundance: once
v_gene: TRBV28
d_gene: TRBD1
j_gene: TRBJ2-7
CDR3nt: TGTGCCAGCATCGATCCGCCGGGACAGGGGAAAGGCGAGCAGTACTTC
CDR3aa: CASIDPPGQGKGEQYF